This T cell receptor (beta chain) came from a study of cytomegalovirus exposure and HLA in healthy donors. As for the study in general: The use of the same platform for the 110 or so validation repertoires and the roughly 730 first-cohort repertoires was reported by a later analysis. Whole-study results and caveats: The study recorded 150 to 200 TCR beta chains that were cytomegalovirus-associated.

Regarding this clone: Its specificity is unknown.

Donors were drawn from the approximately 120-subject validation cohort, separate from the approximately 700-subject first cohort. CDR1 is ENHRY and CDR2 is SYGVKD in the germline V gene. The CDR3 runs 15 residues. After removal of 6 bases from V and 2 bases from J, the junction contained 4 bases not matched to a gene. The method was immunoSEQ multiplex PCR; TCRdb's version includes in-frame clones alone and lacks a portion of them. The sample contains about 330,000 clones, roughly 87% of which appear only once. The chain links TRBV10-3 to TRBJ1-5, with 10 bases lining up with TRBD1. The TCR comes from a woman aged 25 to 39 in good health and CMV-seropositive. The source material was PBMCs. The DNA for the CDR3 is TGTGCCATCAGGGCGGACAGGGGGGGCAATCAGCCCCAGCATTTT. It codes for CAIRADRGGNQPQHF.